Below, one T cell receptor (beta chain) is given with its context. The sample originates from a study of response to subunit inactivated influenza vaccine. The CDR3 has 16 residues. V was cut by 0 bases and J by 0 bases, with 12 bases left in between. Germline V gene lookup returns CDR1 ENHRY and CDR2 SYGVKD. TCRdb ran MiXCR on the RT-PCR reads and lists one entry per CDR3 protein. This sample has about 570,000 distinct CDR3 sequences, with around 11% found just once. These data also formed part of another study, on T cells expressing NK-cell markers. That work contributes: Researchers built TCR beta cDNA using 5'RACE template switching with UMIs. According to the study, TCR beta repertoires originated from sorted CD3+CD56+NKG2C+, CD3+CD56+NKG2C- and CD3+CD56-NKG2C+ T cells. Restriction of sorting to alpha-beta TCR T cells was accomplished in several experiments using an anti-gamma-delta TCR antibody.

The sequence came from a man aged 45 to 65 who received an inactivated influenza vaccine. The source material was PBMCs from blood, sampled on the day of vaccination. The rearrangement uses TRBV10-3 and TRBJ2-7; a possible D gene is TRBD1 (6 bases). The CDR3, as DNA: TGTGCCATCAGTGAGTCGGGGGACAAGCCCTCCTACGAGCAGTACTTC. This translates into CAISESGDKPSYEQYF.